This T cell receptor (beta chain) is drawn from a study of OX40 agonist ivuxolimab in advanced cancers. Findings and limits, study-wide: Partial responders at 0.1-3.0 mg/kg showed near-lowest clonal expansion. The expanded peripheral T cells' antigen specificity was not determined. In CD8+ T cells, expanded clones were on average more numerous than in CD4+.

The method was immunoSEQ multiplex PCR; TCRdb's version includes in-frame clones alone and lacks a portion of them. The profile shows over 55,000 clones, around 80% of them singletons. The CDR3 extends over 13 amino acids. The germline gives CDR1 MNHEY, CDR2 SVGAGI. With regard to this clone: Its specificity is not known. Its ends do not fully match the called genes, so a read error is possible.

Blood samples were obtained at baseline, cycle 4 day 1, and cycle 7 day 1. The sequence came from an adult with an advanced solid tumor such as melanoma, head and neck, liver or kidney cancer. The rearrangement joins TRBV6-5 to TRBJ2-3; possible D gene TRBD2, 6 bases. The source was CD4+ or CD8+ T cells sorted from blood, collected in a trial of the OX40 agonist ivuxolimab. In DNA form, the CDR3 reads TGTGCCAGCAGCCAAACTAGCATAGATACGCAGTATTTT. Encoded protein: CASSQTSIDTQYF.